Listed below are T cell receptor beta chains from one sample, sequenced in a study of T-cell memory formation after mild COVID-19. TCRdb ran MiXCR on the 5' RACE reads and lists one entry per CDR3 protein. The table includes about 360,000 distinct CDR3 sequences, around 15% detected once. What was sequenced was PBMCs or a T cell subset sorted from them (not recorded which). These receptors all come from a man between 18 and 35 years old who had mild COVID-19 (a few samples of this study predate the infection). Cell type and time point are not known. Both conserved end residues are part of each CDR3. Each record gives: V gene, D gene, J gene, clone size, CDR3 DNA, CDR3 protein. A D gene is named only where the DNA matches it firmly. Size values are once, few and many counts, or a class for expanded clones, and some rows have none.

v_call: TRBV20-1
d_call: NA
j_call: TRBJ2-2
clone_size: NA
cdr3_nt: TGCAGTGCTAGCCATACGGGCCGGCCCACCGGGGAGCTGTTTTTT
cdr3_aa: CSASHTGRPTGELFF

v_call: TRBV5-1
d_call: NA
j_call: TRBJ2-2
clone_size: NA
cdr3_nt: TGCGCCAGCCGACCTATAAACACCGGGGAGCTGTTTTTT
cdr3_aa: CASRPINTGELFF

v_call: TRBV4-1
d_call: TRBD1
j_call: TRBJ1-4
clone_size: many
cdr3_nt: TGCGCCAGCAGCCAAGGACAGGGGAATGAAAAACTGTTTTTT
cdr3_aa: CASSQGQGNEKLFF

v_call: TRBV24-1
d_call: NA
j_call: TRBJ2-3
clone_size: NA
cdr3_nt: TGTGCCACCAGTGTCCATAGGGGAAAGTTGGAACACGGTACGCAGTATTTT
cdr3_aa: CATSVHRGKLEHGTQYF

v_call: TRBV12-3/TRBV12-4
d_call: TRBD2
j_call: TRBJ2-3
clone_size: many
cdr3_nt: TGTGCCAGCAGCGGGGGGGCGTCAGATACGCAGTATTTT
cdr3_aa: CASSGGASDTQYF

v_call: TRBV5-1
d_call: NA
j_call: TRBJ1-2
clone_size: NA
cdr3_nt: TGCGCCAGCAGCCTAGAAGGCACAGTAGCGGGCTATGGCTACACCTTC
cdr3_aa: CASSLEGTVAGYGYTF

v_call: TRBV28
d_call: NA
j_call: TRBJ1-6
clone_size: once
cdr3_nt: TGTGCCAGCAGTTACGACCAGGACTATTCACCCCTCCACTTT
cdr3_aa: CASSYDQDYSPLHF

v_call: TRBV30
d_call: TRBD1
j_call: TRBJ1-2
clone_size: NA
cdr3_nt: TGTGCCTGGAGTGTAGGACAGGCTTATAGAGGCTACACCTTC
cdr3_aa: CAWSVGQAYRGYTF

v_call: TRBV5-1
d_call: TRBD1
j_call: TRBJ1-1
clone_size: few
cdr3_nt: TGCGCCAGCAGCTTTCAGGGGGCAGGTGAAGCTTTCTTT
cdr3_aa: CASSFQGAGEAFF

v_call: TRBV2
d_call: NA
j_call: TRBJ2-4
clone_size: few
cdr3_nt: TGTGCCAGCAGTGATGGGGGAAGCTCCAAAAACATTCAGTACTTC
cdr3_aa: CASSDGGSSKNIQYF

v_call: TRBV24-1
d_call: NA
j_call: TRBJ2-7
clone_size: NA
cdr3_nt: TGTGCCACTCCCGGCTACGAGCAGTACTTC
cdr3_aa: CATPGYEQYF

v_call: TRBV29-1
d_call: TRBD1
j_call: TRBJ2-1
clone_size: NA
cdr3_nt: TGCAGCGTAGGGACAGGGGCTCCCGCCGGTATAAGAGGGCGGCAGTTCTTC
cdr3_aa: CSVGTGAPAGIRGRQFF

v_call: TRBV19
d_call: TRBD1
j_call: TRBJ1-2
clone_size: few
cdr3_nt: TGTGCCAGTAGCCCGCAAACCGGGACAGGAGGCCGGAGGGGCTACACCTTC
cdr3_aa: CASSPQTGTGGRRGYTF

v_call: TRBV29-1
d_call: NA
j_call: TRBJ2-3
clone_size: few
cdr3_nt: TGCAGCGTTAACCGGGACTTAAGCACAGATACGCAGTATTTT
cdr3_aa: CSVNRDLSTDTQYF

v_call: TRBV4-3
d_call: TRBD2
j_call: TRBJ2-3
clone_size: NA
cdr3_nt: TGCGCCAGCAGCCAAGGGACTAGCGGGGGGGCCCCCTCAGATACGCAGTATTTT
cdr3_aa: CASSQGTSGGAPSDTQYF

v_call: TRBV5-1
d_call: NA
j_call: TRBJ2-3
clone_size: NA
cdr3_nt: TGCGCCAGCAGCTTGGCCCTCGGAGGTGATACGCAGTATTTT
cdr3_aa: CASSLALGGDTQYF

v_call: TRBV6-2/TRBV6-3
d_call: NA
j_call: TRBJ1-5
clone_size: few
cdr3_nt: TGTGCCAGCGGCTATGATCAGGGGTTTCAGCCCCAGCATTTT
cdr3_aa: CASGYDQGFQPQHF

v_call: TRBV19
d_call: NA
j_call: TRBJ1-1
clone_size: NA
cdr3_nt: TGTGCCAGTAGTATCGACAGGAGGGGTGTTGGGGCTTTCTTT
cdr3_aa: CASSIDRRGVGAFF

v_call: TRBV7-9
d_call: NA
j_call: TRBJ2-2
clone_size: few
cdr3_nt: TGTGCCAGCAGCTTTCGTGGATCCCCCACCGGGGAGCTGTTTTTT
cdr3_aa: CASSFRGSPTGELFF

v_call: TRBV27
d_call: TRBD2
j_call: TRBJ2-3
clone_size: NA
cdr3_nt: TGTGCCAGCAGTTCCGGGACTAGCCTACACACAGATACGCAGTATTTT
cdr3_aa: CASSSGTSLHTDTQYF

v_call: TRBV15
d_call: TRBD1
j_call: TRBJ2-3
clone_size: NA
cdr3_nt: TGTGCCACCAGCAGATCTCAGGGGGCCGCGCCCAGGAATACGCAGTATTTT
cdr3_aa: CATSRSQGAAPRNTQYF

v_call: TRBV12-3/TRBV12-4
d_call: TRBD1
j_call: TRBJ1-2
clone_size: NA
cdr3_nt: TGTGCCAGCAGTCCCCTTCTCCCGACAGGGGATGGCTACACCTTC
cdr3_aa: CASSPLLPTGDGYTF

v_call: TRBV9
d_call: NA
j_call: TRBJ1-6
clone_size: NA
cdr3_nt: TGTGCCAGCAGCGGACAGGAGGGGAATTCACCCCTCCACTTT
cdr3_aa: CASSGQEGNSPLHF

v_call: TRBV20-1
d_call: NA
j_call: TRBJ2-7
clone_size: NA
cdr3_nt: TGCAGTGCTGAAGAGTCTAAGCGGCAGAGCTCCTACGAGCAGTACTTC
cdr3_aa: CSAEESKRQSSYEQYF

v_call: TRBV6-6
d_call: TRBD1
j_call: TRBJ1-6
clone_size: many
cdr3_nt: TGTGCCAGCAGCCGAATCCCTCAGGGGGGGATTAGTTCACCCCTCCACTTT
cdr3_aa: CASSRIPQGGISSPLHF

v_call: TRBV6-6
d_call: NA
j_call: TRBJ1-4
clone_size: NA
cdr3_nt: TGTGCCAGCAGCGATGGGGGGGCGCTTCGGACTGAAAAACTGTTTTTT
cdr3_aa: CASSDGGALRTEKLFF

v_call: TRBV19
d_call: NA
j_call: TRBJ1-5
clone_size: NA
cdr3_nt: TGTGCCAGTAGTCCACGGTTGTGGCAGCCCCAGCATTTT
cdr3_aa: CASSPRLWQPQHF

v_call: TRBV20-1
d_call: TRBD1
j_call: TRBJ1-5
clone_size: NA
cdr3_nt: TGCAGTGCTAAAGGGACAGCCAATCAGCCCCAGCATTTT
cdr3_aa: CSAKGTANQPQHF

v_call: TRBV9
d_call: NA
j_call: TRBJ1-2
clone_size: NA
cdr3_nt: TGTGCCAGCAGCGCCCCGTCAGGATCAAACTATGGCTACACCTTC
cdr3_aa: CASSAPSGSNYGYTF

v_call: TRBV4-1
d_call: TRBD1
j_call: TRBJ2-2
clone_size: NA
cdr3_nt: TGCGCCAGCAGGCAGCGGGACAGGGGCACCGGGGAGCTGTTTTTT
cdr3_aa: CASRQRDRGTGELFF

v_call: TRBV7-6
d_call: NA
j_call: TRBJ2-3
clone_size: NA
cdr3_nt: TGTGCCAGCAGCTTGGAGAGTCAAAATACGCAGTATTTT
cdr3_aa: CASSLESQNTQYF

v_call: TRBV12-3/TRBV12-4
d_call: NA
j_call: TRBJ2-2
clone_size: few
cdr3_nt: TGTGCCAGCAGTTTCGGAATGCGGGAACGGGAGCTGTTTTTT
cdr3_aa: CASSFGMRERELFF

v_call: TRBV11-3
d_call: NA
j_call: TRBJ2-3
clone_size: few
cdr3_nt: TGTGCCAGCAGCCCCCCGCGGACAGATACGCAGTATTTT
cdr3_aa: CASSPPRTDTQYF

v_call: TRBV7-8
d_call: NA
j_call: TRBJ2-2
clone_size: few
cdr3_nt: TGTGCCAGCAGCTTAGACGGGTGGGCCGGGGAGCTGTTTTTT
cdr3_aa: CASSLDGWAGELFF

v_call: TRBV7-9
d_call: NA
j_call: TRBJ2-1
clone_size: NA
cdr3_nt: TGTGCCAGCAGCTTAGTTGGGGGGGGCCGAAATGAGCAGTTCTTC
cdr3_aa: CASSLVGGGRNEQFF

v_call: TRBV5-4
d_call: NA
j_call: TRBJ2-4
clone_size: NA
cdr3_nt: TGTGCCAGCAGCTGGGGCGAAAACATTCAGTACTTC
cdr3_aa: CASSWGENIQYF

v_call: TRBV20-1
d_call: NA
j_call: TRBJ2-3
clone_size: few
cdr3_nt: TGCAGTGTGACTAGTATCGGTGCGCAGTATTTT
cdr3_aa: CSVTSIGAQYF

v_call: TRBV28
d_call: TRBD1
j_call: TRBJ1-1
clone_size: few
cdr3_nt: TGTGCCAGCAGATTTTTGACAGGGTCCGGCACTGAAGCTTTCTTT
cdr3_aa: CASRFLTGSGTEAFF

v_call: TRBV5-1
d_call: NA
j_call: TRBJ2-3
clone_size: NA
cdr3_nt: TGCGCCAGCAGCTCGGGACTGAGGAAGGGAGATACGCAGTATTTT
cdr3_aa: CASSSGLRKGDTQYF

v_call: TRBV9
d_call: NA
j_call: TRBJ2-2
clone_size: NA
cdr3_nt: TGTGCCAGCAGCGTAAACCCCCGCAGGGACACCGGGGAGCTGTTTTTT
cdr3_aa: CASSVNPRRDTGELFF

v_call: TRBV7-9
d_call: NA
j_call: TRBJ1-1
clone_size: few
cdr3_nt: TGTGCCAGCGTTCAGGGTGGAATGGGCACTGAAGCTTTCTTT
cdr3_aa: CASVQGGMGTEAFF

v_call: TRBV12-3/TRBV12-4
d_call: NA
j_call: TRBJ1-1
clone_size: NA
cdr3_nt: TGTGCCAGCAGTTTAGAACCACCGAGCACTGAAGCTTTCTTT
cdr3_aa: CASSLEPPSTEAFF

v_call: TRBV9
d_call: NA
j_call: TRBJ2-3
clone_size: NA
cdr3_nt: TGTGCCAGCAGCAAAAGAAGCGAAGTTACAGATACGCAGTATTTT
cdr3_aa: CASSKRSEVTDTQYF

v_call: TRBV4-2
d_call: TRBD2
j_call: TRBJ2-2
clone_size: NA
cdr3_nt: TGTGCCAGCAGCCCCGGGACTAGAAAGAACACCGGGGAGCTGTTTTTT
cdr3_aa: CASSPGTRKNTGELFF

v_call: TRBV7-9
d_call: TRBD1
j_call: TRBJ1-1
clone_size: many
cdr3_nt: TGTGCCAGCAGCCAACCGGGACAGCCTGCGATGAACACTGAAGCTTTCTTT
cdr3_aa: CASSQPGQPAMNTEAFF

v_call: TRBV16
d_call: TRBD1
j_call: TRBJ1-4
clone_size: NA
cdr3_nt: TGTGCCAGCTTCCCGACAGGGAATAGTGAAAAACTGTTTTTT
cdr3_aa: CASFPTGNSEKLFF

v_call: TRBV6-2/TRBV6-3
d_call: NA
j_call: TRBJ1-1
clone_size: few
cdr3_nt: TGTGCCAGCAGTTACGAGGCGAACACTGAAGCTTTCTTT
cdr3_aa: CASSYEANTEAFF

v_call: TRBV20-1
d_call: TRBD1
j_call: TRBJ2-3
clone_size: NA
cdr3_nt: TGCAGTGCGGGACAGCGCACAGATACGCAGTATTTT
cdr3_aa: CSAGQRTDTQYF

v_call: TRBV28
d_call: NA
j_call: TRBJ2-5
clone_size: NA
cdr3_nt: TGTGCCAGCAGGCCGAGCAACCAAGAGACCCAGTACTTC
cdr3_aa: CASRPSNQETQYF

v_call: TRBV5-1
d_call: NA
j_call: TRBJ1-2
clone_size: NA
cdr3_nt: TGCGCCAGCAGCTTCGATGGAGGGATGGGCTACACCTTC
cdr3_aa: CASSFDGGMGYTF

v_call: TRBV29-1
d_call: NA
j_call: TRBJ2-4
clone_size: NA
cdr3_nt: TGCAGCGTTGTGGGCTCCCCGGAGGGGAACATTCAGTACTTC
cdr3_aa: CSVVGSPEGNIQYF

v_call: TRBV20-1
d_call: TRBD1
j_call: TRBJ1-2
clone_size: few
cdr3_nt: TGCAGTGCCGGATCCACCGGGACAGGGAAGGAAAGTAACTATGGCTACACCTTC
cdr3_aa: CSAGSTGTGKESNYGYTF

v_call: TRBV28
d_call: NA
j_call: TRBJ1-4
clone_size: NA
cdr3_nt: TGTGCCAGCAGTCCCCGGGGGCCTGGCTCTAATGAAAAACTGTTTTTT
cdr3_aa: CASSPRGPGSNEKLFF

v_call: TRBV7-7
d_call: TRBD2
j_call: TRBJ2-3
clone_size: few
cdr3_nt: TGTGCCACCGGGACTAGCGGGGCCTCAGATACGCAGTATTTT
cdr3_aa: CATGTSGASDTQYF

v_call: TRBV7-2
d_call: TRBD1
j_call: TRBJ1-2
clone_size: NA
cdr3_nt: TGTGCCAGCAGCCCCAGGGGGCTTGGCTATGGCTACACCTTC
cdr3_aa: CASSPRGLGYGYTF